The T cell receptor beta chain described here comes from a study of blood T cell repertoires in COVID-19 (dated by TCRdb to the early 2020s). Turning to the overall study: The collaborator samples originated in the United States, Italy and Spain and spanned the acute and convalescent phases of COVID-19. The dataset comprised deeply sampled blood TCRbeta repertoires from subjects exposed to, actively infected with, or recovered from COVID-19. The prospective study material was composed of cDNA or gDNA derived from T cells, B-cell-depleted T cells, or PBMCs. The repertoires were released in a freely available public database intended as a resource for research on the immune response to SARS-CoV-2. Where available, HLA class I and class II types were obtained from metadata supplied by the sample provider rather than from assay-based typing. Samples came from the ongoing ImmuneRACE study (first 160 participants) plus 1,254 subjects from 6 global collaborators. The sample metadata nearly always contained a de-identified subject ID, COVID-19 status, age in years and sex. General conclusions and limits of the study: Clinical and demographic metadata were provided uncurated, with the amount varying by source and participant.

Concerning this clone: Its antigen remains undetermined. No much larger clonotype is one base removed from it; base qualities were not supplied.

The collaborating institutions used their own protocols to collect whole blood in K2EDTA tubes. For TCRbeta analysis, collaborator samples were shipped as frozen whole blood, as isolated PBMCs, or as DNA extracted from either sample type. As encoded in the germline V gene, CDR1 is LGHNA while CDR2 is YSLEER. V trim: 6 bases; J trim: 2 bases; unmatched bases: 7. Including the terminal cysteine and phenylalanine, the CDR3 comprises 15 residues. Only the CDR3 region is kept as DNA, spanning 45 bases read in frame from base 1. The immunoSEQ Assay, a bias-controlled multiplex PCR, was used to amplify TCRbeta CDR3 regions from genomic DNA. The published analysis was carried out like this. Nucleated cell counts per sample were estimated from amplification of reference gene primers within the assay. To quantify the absolute abundance of each unique TCRbeta CDR3 rearrangement, sequence reads were collapsed and filtered. For each sample, productive Simpson clonality was calculated as the square root of Simpson's diversity index across productive rearrangements. The source is immuneACCESS, and TCRdb retained only in-frame sequences with V and J called. Part of the clones is not carried over; for the studies checked, unresolved V genes explain less than half of this, and the remainder is unexplained. The V and J calls and clone size come from that table; D and trimming were worked out from the DNA. In this sample the table shows 150,000 to 200,000 clones, under 80% of which occur a single time. The ten largest clones capture approximately 2.8% of the sample.

Sequencing was performed on peripheral blood. The chain couples TRBV4-3 to TRBJ1-1, with 9 bases aligning to TRBD1. This TCR was sampled from a man in his sixties or seventies with acute or convalescent COVID-19. The DNA sequence is as follows: TGCGCCAGCAGGATGGACAGGGGCCTAAACACTGAAGCTTTCTTT. Its amino acids are CASRMDRGLNTEAFF.